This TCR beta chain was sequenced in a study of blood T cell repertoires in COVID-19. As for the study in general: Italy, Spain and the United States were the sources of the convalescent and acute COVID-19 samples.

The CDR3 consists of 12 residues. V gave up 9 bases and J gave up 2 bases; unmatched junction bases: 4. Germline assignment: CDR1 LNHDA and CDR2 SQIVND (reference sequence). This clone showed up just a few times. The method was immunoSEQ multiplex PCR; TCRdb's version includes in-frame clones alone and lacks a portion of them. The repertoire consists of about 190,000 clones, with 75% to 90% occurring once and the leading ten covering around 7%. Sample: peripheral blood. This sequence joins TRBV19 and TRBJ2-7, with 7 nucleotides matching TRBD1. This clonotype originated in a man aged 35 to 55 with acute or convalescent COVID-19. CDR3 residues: CASPTGAYEQYF. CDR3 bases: TGTGCCAGCCCCACAGGGGCCTACGAGCAGTACTTC.